The present TCR beta chain was sequenced within a study of T cell repertoires in ileal Crohn's disease. Study overall: About half received postoperative treatment, some ten with thiopurines and 18 anti-TNF.

Study results and caveats: Clonal expansions were more frequent in active smokers than non-smokers at surgery. Sorted CD8 T cells held more high-frequency clones than CD4.

Sequencing was performed with immunoSEQ multiplex PCR; in TCRdb, only in-frame clones are kept and a portion is missing. This table holds about 16,000 clones, about 92% found once. Germline CDR1 reads LNHDA; CDR2 reads SQIVND (reference sequence). This CDR3 region has 16 residues. Germline trimming cut 7 bases from V and 5 bases from J; bases unmatched to any gene: 10. Remarks on this clone: Its specificity is unknown.

Input material: ileal tissue. This TCR was sampled from an adult with Crohn's disease. The chain carries TRBV19 and TRBJ2-5; 13 nucleotides match TRBD2. The CDR3 reads CASTPTSGGGFETQYF. The CDR3 DNA reads as TGTGCCAGTACCCCCACTAGCGGGGGGGGTTTCGAGACCCAGTACTTC. Drawing the rest from reference TRBV19 and TRBJ2-5, the complete variable domain is DGGITQSPKYLFRKEGQNVTLSCEQNLNHDAMYWYRQDPGQGLRLIYYSQIVNDFQKGDIAEGYSVSREKKESFPLTVTSAQKNPTAFYLCASTPTSGGGFETQYFGPGTRLLVL.